This T cell receptor beta chain appears in the sequencing data of a study of blood T cells in healthy people across ages. Study-wide results and limits: Strong correlation linked observed beta diversity and percent naive T cells.

In the case of this clonotype: Its specificity is unknown.

A sample-barcoded 5' primer and a J-beta primer mix were used in a second PCR of roughly 6 to 11 cycles. MiXCR, applied by TCRdb to the 5' RACE reads, yields one record per CDR3 protein. This table holds about 780,000 distinct CDR3 sequences, roughly 25% found once. These same records also appear under a second study, on T cells of mothers and their children.

This clonotype originated in a boy younger than 18 in good health. The source material was blood.

Written as DNA, the CDR3 is TGTGCCAGCAGTGGACAGGGCAATAACTATGGCTACACCTTC. Translating it yields CASSGQGNNYGYTF. The J gene is TRBJ1-2, the V gene TRBV2; 7 positions agree with TRBD1. The CDR3 contains 14 residues. V lost 4 bases, J lost 1 base, and 3 bases stayed unmatched. Germline CDR1 reads SNHLY; CDR2 reads FYNNEI.